This T cell receptor (beta chain) comes out of a study of patients and donors after allogeneic stem cell transplantation. From germline, CDR1 is MNHEY and CDR2 SVGAGI. Germline trimming cut 5 bases from V and 4 bases from J; bases unmatched to any gene: 6. The CDR3 contains 14 residues. One entry per CDR3 protein, called by TCRdb with MiXCR from the RT-PCR reads. This table holds some 200,000 distinct CDR3 sequences, 41% found once. The V gene is TRBV6-5, the J gene TRBJ1-1; 8 nucleotides agree with TRBD1. This clonotype originated in a human donor who was either an allogeneic HSCT recipient or a stem cell or donor lymphocyte infusion donor (not recorded which). It is not recorded whose cells these are; they may come from a transplant donor. Specimen: blood, either unsorted or a sorted T cell fraction (not recorded which). The CDR3 nucleotides are TGTGCCAGCAGTCGACGACAGGGGTCCACTGAAGCTTTCTTT. It translates to CASSRRQGSTEAFF.